These T cell receptor beta chains were read from a single sample in a study of T cell changes during pregnancy in multiple sclerosis. Only in-frame clones appear in the TCRdb table, and some are missing; sequencing was by immunoSEQ multiplex PCR. The sample carries fewer than 40,000 clones, 85% to 95% recorded once. The starting material was CD4+ T cells from peripheral blood mononuclear cells, obtained after pregnancy. Receptors were obtained from a female donor with multiple sclerosis, enrolled in a pregnancy study. The CDR3 runs from the conserved cysteine through the conserved F or W. A D gene is named only where the DNA matches it firmly. The size field is filled for only some rows; it gives once, few, many or a size class.

d_call: -; clone_size: -; j_call: TRBJ1-6; v_call: TRBV7-8; cdr3_nt: TGTGCCAGCAGTCTAGATTTAGCGGCAGTCAATTCACCCCTCCACTTT; cdr3_aa: CASSLDLAAVNSPLHF
d_call: TRBD1; clone_size: -; j_call: TRBJ1-1; v_call: TRBV6-5; cdr3_nt: TGTGCCAGCAATTGGGGGACAGGGGCGAACACTGAAGCTTTCTTT; cdr3_aa: CASNWGTGANTEAFF
d_call: -; clone_size: -; j_call: TRBJ2-7; v_call: TRBV5-1; cdr3_nt: TGCGCCAGCAGCTTGGAGGGGGGGCGTAAGGTCGAGCAGTACTTC; cdr3_aa: CASSLEGGRKVEQYF
d_call: -; clone_size: -; j_call: TRBJ2-3; v_call: TRBV7-2; cdr3_nt: TGTGCCAGCAGCCCTCTTCTAAGTTCGACGCAGTATTTT; cdr3_aa: CASSPLLSSTQYF
d_call: -; clone_size: -; j_call: TRBJ1-5; v_call: TRBV15; cdr3_nt: TGTGCCACCAGCAGATTAGGAACGGGACAGCCCCAGCATTTT; cdr3_aa: CATSRLGTGQPQHF
d_call: TRBD1; clone_size: -; j_call: TRBJ1-2; v_call: TRBV6-1; cdr3_nt: TGTGCCAGCAGTGAACCTAGACAGGGAACCAACTATGGCTACACCTTC; cdr3_aa: CASSEPRQGTNYGYTF
d_call: -; clone_size: once; j_call: TRBJ1-6; v_call: TRBV30; cdr3_nt: TGTGCCTGGAGTGGAACAGCCAACTCTTCACCCCTCCACTTT; cdr3_aa: CAWSGTANSSPLHF
d_call: -; clone_size: -; j_call: TRBJ1-3; v_call: TRBV7-9; cdr3_nt: TGTGCCAGCCCTAAGCCTCCGTATAACAGGGTGCTCTCTGGAAACACCATATATTTT; cdr3_aa: CASPKPPYNRVLSGNTIYF
d_call: -; clone_size: few; j_call: TRBJ2-2; v_call: TRBV7-8; cdr3_nt: TGTGCTTTTCTGAAGGCAGGGCGAAACACCGGGGAGCTGTTTTTT; cdr3_aa: CAFLKAGRNTGELFF
d_call: -; clone_size: -; j_call: TRBJ2-7; v_call: TRBV9; cdr3_nt: TGTGCCAGCAGCGTAGCTAGTGGCCGGGAGCAGTACTTC; cdr3_aa: CASSVASGREQYF
d_call: -; clone_size: -; j_call: TRBJ1-1; v_call: TRBV11-2; cdr3_nt: TGTGCCAGCAGCTCTAGACCACAGGGAGAAGCTTTCTTT; cdr3_aa: CASSSRPQGEAFF
d_call: TRBD1; clone_size: -; j_call: TRBJ1-2; v_call: TRBV4-1; cdr3_nt: TGCGCCAGCAGCCAACCCACAGGGGGGTCTGGCTACACCTTC; cdr3_aa: CASSQPTGGSGYTF
d_call: TRBD1; clone_size: -; j_call: TRBJ2-7; v_call: TRBV30; cdr3_nt: TGTGCCTGGAGGGGCGCGGACCGGGACAGGGGATACGAGCAGTACTTC; cdr3_aa: CAWRGADRDRGYEQYF
d_call: -; clone_size: -; j_call: TRBJ2-5; v_call: TRBV2; cdr3_nt: TGTGCCAGCAGTGAAGGCAGGGGCCCGGAGACCCAGTACTTC; cdr3_aa: CASSEGRGPETQYF
d_call: TRBD2; clone_size: -; j_call: TRBJ2-7; v_call: TRBV5-1; cdr3_nt: TGCGCCAGCAGCTTGGCGGCTAGCGGGGGCTACGAGCAGTACTTC; cdr3_aa: CASSLAASGGYEQYF
d_call: -; clone_size: -; j_call: TRBJ1-5; v_call: TRBV7-8; cdr3_nt: TGTGCCAGCAGCTTACGCACAGGGAATCAGCCCCAGCATTTT; cdr3_aa: CASSLRTGNQPQHF
d_call: -; clone_size: -; j_call: TRBJ2-1; v_call: TRBV5-1; cdr3_nt: TGCGCCAGCAGCCCGGAGCAGTCGTCCAGGGTGCAGTTCTTC; cdr3_aa: CASSPEQSSRVQFF
d_call: -; clone_size: -; j_call: TRBJ1-5; v_call: TRBV2; cdr3_nt: TGTGCCAGCGTTCGGTCCGACAATCAGCCCCAGCATTTT; cdr3_aa: CASVRSDNQPQHF
d_call: TRBD1; clone_size: -; j_call: TRBJ2-1; v_call: TRBV5-6; cdr3_nt: TGTGCCAGCAGCTTGGGGGACAGTCCCTACAATGAGCAGTTCTTC; cdr3_aa: CASSLGDSPYNEQFF
d_call: -; clone_size: -; j_call: TRBJ2-7; v_call: TRBV2; cdr3_nt: TGTGCCCTCCAGGGGGGCTCCTACGAGCAGTACTTC; cdr3_aa: CALQGGSYEQYF
d_call: -; clone_size: -; j_call: TRBJ2-3; v_call: TRBV7-3; cdr3_nt: TGTGCCAGCAGGCAGGGTTTCGCAGATACGCAGTATTTT; cdr3_aa: CASRQGFADTQYF
d_call: TRBD1; clone_size: once; j_call: TRBJ1-2; v_call: TRBV13; cdr3_nt: TGTGCCAGCAGCTCGATGGACAGGCCCAAAGCTAACTATGGCTACACCTTC; cdr3_aa: CASSSMDRPKANYGYTF
d_call: -; clone_size: -; j_call: TRBJ1-2; v_call: TRBV7-8; cdr3_nt: TGTGCCAGCAGCTTAGATGACTCAGCTAACTATGGCTACACCTTC; cdr3_aa: CASSLDDSANYGYTF
d_call: -; clone_size: -; j_call: TRBJ2-7; v_call: TRBV29-1; cdr3_nt: TGCAGCTTTACCACGAGCTCCTACGAGCAGTACTTC; cdr3_aa: CSFTTSSYEQYF
d_call: TRBD1; clone_size: -; j_call: TRBJ1-2; v_call: TRBV5-1; cdr3_nt: TGCGCCAGCAGCCTCCGGGACAGGGTCAAAGGCTACACCTTC; cdr3_aa: CASSLRDRVKGYTF
d_call: TRBD1; clone_size: -; j_call: TRBJ1-2; v_call: TRBV7-2; cdr3_nt: TGTGCCAGCAGCCGGGACAGGGTGAACTATGGCTACACCTTC; cdr3_aa: CASSRDRVNYGYTF
d_call: -; clone_size: -; j_call: TRBJ2-3; v_call: TRBV9; cdr3_nt: TGTGCCAGCAGCGTCAGATCAGGGGCAGATACGCAGTATTTT; cdr3_aa: CASSVRSGADTQYF
d_call: TRBD1; clone_size: -; j_call: TRBJ2-4; v_call: TRBV7-9; cdr3_nt: TGTGCCAGCAGGTCGGACAGGGGCAGGGGCAAAAACATTCAGTACTTC; cdr3_aa: CASRSDRGRGKNIQYF